This entry is about one T cell receptor (beta chain). Germline CDR1 reads MNHNY; CDR2 reads SVGAGI (reference sequence). With 6 bases clipped from V and 8 bases from J, the junction kept 9 bases outside the gene matches. The CDR3 spans 15 residues. The sample is drawn from a study of blood T cell repertoires in COVID-19. Measured with immunoSEQ multiplex PCR; TCRdb has only the in-frame clones, and not every one. The sample has over 85,000 clones, roughly nine tenths seen once. This sequence was found in a male donor with acute or convalescent COVID-19. What was sequenced was peripheral blood. This chain links TRBV6-6 with TRBJ2-2; TRBD1 aligns across 10 bases. CDR3 loop: CASRAGTGALGELFF. The CDR3 nucleotides are TGTGCCAGCAGAGCCGGGACAGGGGCTCTGGGGGAGCTGTTTTTT.